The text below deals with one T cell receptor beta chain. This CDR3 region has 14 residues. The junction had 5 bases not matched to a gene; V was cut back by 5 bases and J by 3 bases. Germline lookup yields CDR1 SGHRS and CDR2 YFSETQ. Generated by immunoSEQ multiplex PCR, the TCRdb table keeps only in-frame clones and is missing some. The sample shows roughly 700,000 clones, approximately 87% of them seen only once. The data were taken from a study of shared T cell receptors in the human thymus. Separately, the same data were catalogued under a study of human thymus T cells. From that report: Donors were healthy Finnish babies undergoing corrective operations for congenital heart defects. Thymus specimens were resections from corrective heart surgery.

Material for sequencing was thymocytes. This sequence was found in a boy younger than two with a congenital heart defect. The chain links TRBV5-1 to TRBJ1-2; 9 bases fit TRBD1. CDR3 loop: CASRSRQGDYGYTF. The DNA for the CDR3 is TGCGCCAGCAGATCACGACAGGGGGACTATGGCTACACCTTC.